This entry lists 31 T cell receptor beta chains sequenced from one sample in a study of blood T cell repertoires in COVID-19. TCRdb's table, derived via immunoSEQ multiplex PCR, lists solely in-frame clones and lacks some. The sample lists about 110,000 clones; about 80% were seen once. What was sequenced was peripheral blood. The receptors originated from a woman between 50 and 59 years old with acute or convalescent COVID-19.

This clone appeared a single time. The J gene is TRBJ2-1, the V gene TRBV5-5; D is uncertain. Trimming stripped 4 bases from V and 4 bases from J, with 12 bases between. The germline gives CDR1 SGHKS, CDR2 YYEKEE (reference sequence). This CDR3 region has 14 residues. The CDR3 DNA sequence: TGTGCCAGCAGCCCCCCTGTCGGGTACAATGAGCAGTTCTTC. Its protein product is CASSPPVGYNEQFF.

The CDR3 protein is CASSLQGKGTQYF. The CDR3 DNA sequence: TGTGCCAGCAGCTTACAGGGAAAGGGGACCCAGTACTTC. The gene calls are TRBV7-2 and TRBJ2-5, with a tentative D call TRBD1 (5 bases). Germline V gene lookup returns CDR1 SGHTA and CDR2 FQGNSA. The CDR3 contains 13 residues. Trimming took off 2 bases at V and 7 bases at J, with 11 bases between the two ends.

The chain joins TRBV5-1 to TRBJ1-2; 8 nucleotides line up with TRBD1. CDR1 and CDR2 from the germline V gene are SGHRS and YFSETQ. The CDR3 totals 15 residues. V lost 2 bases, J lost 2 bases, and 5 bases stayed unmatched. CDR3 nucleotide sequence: TGCGCCAGCAGCTTAGGGGACAGGATAAACTATGGCTACACCTTC. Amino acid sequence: CASSLGDRINYGYTF.

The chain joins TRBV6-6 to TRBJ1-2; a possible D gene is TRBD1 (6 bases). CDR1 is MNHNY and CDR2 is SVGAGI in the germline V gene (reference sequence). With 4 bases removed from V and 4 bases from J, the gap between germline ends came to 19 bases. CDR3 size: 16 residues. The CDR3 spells CASSLVAGDNPYGYTF. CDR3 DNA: TGTGCCAGCAGTTTAGTGGCAGGGGATAACCCCTATGGCTACACCTTC.

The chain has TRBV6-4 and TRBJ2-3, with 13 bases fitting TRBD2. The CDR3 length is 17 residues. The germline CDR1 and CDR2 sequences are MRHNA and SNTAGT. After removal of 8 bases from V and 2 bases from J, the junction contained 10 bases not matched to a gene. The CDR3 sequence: CASVSPGLAGATDTQYF. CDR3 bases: TGTGCCAGCGTCAGCCCCGGACTAGCGGGGGCCACAGATACGCAGTATTTT.

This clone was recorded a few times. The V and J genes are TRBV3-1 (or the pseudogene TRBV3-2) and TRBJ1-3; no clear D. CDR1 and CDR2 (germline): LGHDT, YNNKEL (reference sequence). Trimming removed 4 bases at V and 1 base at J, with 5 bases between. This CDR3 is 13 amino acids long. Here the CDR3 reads CASSRTSGNTIYF. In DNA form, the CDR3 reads TGTGCCAGCAGCCGAACTTCTGGAAACACCATATATTTT.

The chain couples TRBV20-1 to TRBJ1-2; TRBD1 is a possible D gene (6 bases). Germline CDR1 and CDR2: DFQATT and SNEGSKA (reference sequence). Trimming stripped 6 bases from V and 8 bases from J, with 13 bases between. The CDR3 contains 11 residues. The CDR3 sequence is CSARDKSGYTF. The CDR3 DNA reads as TGCAGTGCAAGGGACAAATCCGGCTACACCTTC.

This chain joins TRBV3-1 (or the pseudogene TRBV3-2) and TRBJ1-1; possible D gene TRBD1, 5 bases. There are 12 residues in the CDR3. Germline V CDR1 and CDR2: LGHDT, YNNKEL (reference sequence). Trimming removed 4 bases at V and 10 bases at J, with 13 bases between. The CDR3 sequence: CASSPWGGAAFF. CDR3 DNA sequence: TGTGCCAGCAGCCCCTGGGGGGGTGCAGCTTTCTTT.

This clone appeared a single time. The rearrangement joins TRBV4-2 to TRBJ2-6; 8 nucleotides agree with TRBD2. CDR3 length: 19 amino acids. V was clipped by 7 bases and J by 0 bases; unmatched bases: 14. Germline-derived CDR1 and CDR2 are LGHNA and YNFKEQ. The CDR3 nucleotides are TGTGCCAGCACGAGGGAATCAGCGGGGGCCTTCTCTGGGGCCAACGTCCTGACTTTC. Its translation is CASTRESAGAFSGANVLTF.

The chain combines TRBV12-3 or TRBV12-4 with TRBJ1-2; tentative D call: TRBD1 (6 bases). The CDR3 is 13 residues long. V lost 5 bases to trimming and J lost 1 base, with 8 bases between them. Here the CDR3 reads CASSLQGNYGYTF. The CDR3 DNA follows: TGTGCCAGCAGTCTACAGGGTAACTATGGCTACACCTTC.

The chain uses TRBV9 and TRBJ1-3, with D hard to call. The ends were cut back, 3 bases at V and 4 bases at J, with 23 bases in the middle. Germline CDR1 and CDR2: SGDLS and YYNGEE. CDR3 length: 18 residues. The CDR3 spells CASSATSSQLTHGNTIYF. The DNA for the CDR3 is TGTGCCAGCAGCGCGACCAGTTCTCAGTTGACACACGGAAACACCATATATTTT.

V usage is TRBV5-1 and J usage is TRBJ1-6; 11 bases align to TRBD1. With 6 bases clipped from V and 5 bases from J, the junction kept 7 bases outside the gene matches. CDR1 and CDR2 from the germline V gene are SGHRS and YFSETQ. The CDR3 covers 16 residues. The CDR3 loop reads CASKAGQGDHNSPLHF. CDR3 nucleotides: TGCGCCAGCAAGGCGGGACAGGGGGATCATAATTCACCCCTCCACTTT.

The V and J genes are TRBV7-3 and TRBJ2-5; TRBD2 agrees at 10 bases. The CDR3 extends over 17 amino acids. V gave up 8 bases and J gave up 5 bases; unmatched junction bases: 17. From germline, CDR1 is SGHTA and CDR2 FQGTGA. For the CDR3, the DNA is TGTGCCAGCGCCTCTACGGGGGCTAGCGGGGGTTTTGAGACCCAGTACTTC. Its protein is CASASTGASGGFETQYF.

This chain's CDR3 is CASNLADFHLHF. The CDR3 DNA reads TGTGCCAGCAATTTGGCGGATTTCCACCTCCACTTT. This chain uses TRBV6-6 with TRBJ1-6; no clear D. The CDR3 loop spans 12 amino acids. Per the germline V gene, CDR1 is MNHNY and CDR2 is SVGAGI (reference sequence). The V and J ends lost 7 bases and 15 bases respectively, with 16 bases between them.

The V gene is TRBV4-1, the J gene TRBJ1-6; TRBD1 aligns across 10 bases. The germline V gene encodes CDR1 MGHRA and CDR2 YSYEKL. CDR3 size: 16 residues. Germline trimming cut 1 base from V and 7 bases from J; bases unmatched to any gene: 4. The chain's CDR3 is CASSQGPTGGNSPLHF. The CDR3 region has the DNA TGCGCCAGCAGCCAAGGTCCGACAGGGGGCAATTCACCCCTCCACTTT.

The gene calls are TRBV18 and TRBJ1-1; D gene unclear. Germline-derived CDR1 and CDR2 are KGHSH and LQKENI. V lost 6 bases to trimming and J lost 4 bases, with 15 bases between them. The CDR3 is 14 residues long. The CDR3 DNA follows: TGTGCCAGCTCTCCCCTCATAGGGAGCACTGAAGCTTTCTTT. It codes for CASSPLIGSTEAFF.

The CDR3: CASSLGGTGGHQDTQYF. The CDR3 nucleotides are TGTGCCAGCAGCTTGGGCGGGACAGGGGGCCACCAAGATACGCAGTATTTT. The chain combines TRBV5-8 with TRBJ2-3; 12 bases match TRBD1. After removal of 0 bases from V and 5 bases from J, the junction contained 7 bases not matched to a gene. Germline CDR1 reads SGHTS; CDR2 reads YDEGEE. The CDR3 contains 17 residues.

The DNA for the CDR3 is TGTGCCAGCAGCGTTGCAGGAACCCCCTACAATGAGCAGTTCTTC. Its protein product is CASSVAGTPYNEQFF. V and J are TRBV9 and TRBJ2-1, with unresolved D. Germline V lookup: CDR1 SGDLS, CDR2 YYNGEE. The V end was cut by 2 bases, the J end by 2 bases, with 11 bases between. This CDR3 region has 15 residues.

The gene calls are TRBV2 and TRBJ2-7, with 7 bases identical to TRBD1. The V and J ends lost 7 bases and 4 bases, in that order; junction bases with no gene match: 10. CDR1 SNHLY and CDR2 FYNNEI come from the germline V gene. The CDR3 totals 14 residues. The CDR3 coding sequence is TGTGCCAGCAAAAATGGGGGACAGAATTACGAGCAGTACTTC. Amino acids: CASKNGGQNYEQYF.

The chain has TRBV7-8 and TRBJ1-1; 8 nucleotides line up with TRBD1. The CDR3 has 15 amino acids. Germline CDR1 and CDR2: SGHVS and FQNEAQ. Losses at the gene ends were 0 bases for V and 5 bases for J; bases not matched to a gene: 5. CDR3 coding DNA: TGTGCCAGCAGCTTAGCGCAACAGGGGGGAACTGAAGCTTTCTTT. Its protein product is CASSLAQQGGTEAFF.

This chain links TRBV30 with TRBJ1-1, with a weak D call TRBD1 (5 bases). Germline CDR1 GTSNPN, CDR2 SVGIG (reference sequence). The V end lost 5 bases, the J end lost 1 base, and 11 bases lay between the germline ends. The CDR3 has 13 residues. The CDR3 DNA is TGTGCCTGGCAGCAAGACAGGAACACTGAAGCTTTCTTT. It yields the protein CAWQQDRNTEAFF. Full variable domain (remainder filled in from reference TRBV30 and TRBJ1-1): SQTIHQWPATLVQPVGSPLSLECTVEGTSNPNLYWYRQAAGRGLQLLFYSVGIGQISSEVPQNLSASRPQDRQFILSSKKLLLSDSGFYLCAWQQDRNTEAFFGQGTRLTVV.

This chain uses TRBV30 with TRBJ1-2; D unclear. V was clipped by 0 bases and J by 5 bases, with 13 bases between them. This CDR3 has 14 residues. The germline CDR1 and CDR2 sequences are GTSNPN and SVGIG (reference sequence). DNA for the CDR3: TGTGCCTGGAGTGTACACCCTCGGACTTATGGCTACACCTTC. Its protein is CAWSVHPRTYGYTF.

The chain's CDR3 is CASSQGLAGVMDTQYF. Written as DNA, the CDR3 is TGTGCCAGCAGCCAGGGACTAGCGGGGGTTATGGATACGCAGTATTTT. The chain employs TRBV3-1 (or the pseudogene TRBV3-2) and TRBJ2-3; 14 bases line up with TRBD2. Germline V gives CDR1 LGHDT, CDR2 YNNKEL (reference sequence). This CDR3 comprises 16 residues. Trimming cost V 3 bases and J 6 bases; bases outside gene matches: 5.

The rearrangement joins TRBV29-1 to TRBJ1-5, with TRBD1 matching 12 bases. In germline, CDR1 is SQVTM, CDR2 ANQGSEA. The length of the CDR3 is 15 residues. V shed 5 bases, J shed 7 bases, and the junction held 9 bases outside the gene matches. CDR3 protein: CSVTGTGGRGQPQHF. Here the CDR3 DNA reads TGCAGCGTTACCGGGACAGGGGGCCGGGGGCAGCCCCAGCATTTT. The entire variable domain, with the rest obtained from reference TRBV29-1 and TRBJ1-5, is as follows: SAVISQKPSRDICQRGTSLTIQCQVDSQVTMMFWYRQQPGQSLTLIATANQGSEATYESGFVIDKFPISRPNLTFSTLTVSNMSPEDSSIYLCSVTGTGGRGQPQHFGDGTRLSIL.

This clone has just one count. This chain's CDR3 is CASTNYDGDRNTEAFF. CDR3 in DNA: TGTGCCAGCACCAATTACGACGGGGACAGGAACACTGAAGCTTTCTTT. The rearrangement joins TRBV6-6 to TRBJ1-1; 7 nucleotides agree with TRBD1. CDR1 MNHNY and CDR2 SVGAGI come from the germline V gene (reference sequence). This CDR3 has 16 amino acids. J was trimmed by 1 base and V by 7 bases; bases with no gene match: 12.

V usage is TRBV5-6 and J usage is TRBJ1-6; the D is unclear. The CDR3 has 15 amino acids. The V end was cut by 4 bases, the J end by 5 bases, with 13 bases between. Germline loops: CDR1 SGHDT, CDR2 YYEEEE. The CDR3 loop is CASSRLAVDNSPLHF. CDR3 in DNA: TGTGCCAGCAGCCGCCTGGCGGTAGATAATTCACCCCTCCACTTT. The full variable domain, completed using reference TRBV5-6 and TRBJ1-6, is DAGVTQSPTHLIKTRGQQVTLRCSPKSGHDTVSWYQQALGQGPQFIFQYYEEEERQRGNFPDRFSGHQFPNYSSELNVNALLLGDSALYLCASSRLAVDNSPLHFGNGTRLTVT.

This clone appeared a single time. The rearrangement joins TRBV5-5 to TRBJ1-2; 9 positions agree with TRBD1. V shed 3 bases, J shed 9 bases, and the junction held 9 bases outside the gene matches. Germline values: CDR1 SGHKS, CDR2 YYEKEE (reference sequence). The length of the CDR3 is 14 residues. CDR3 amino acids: CASSSQGAKSSYTF. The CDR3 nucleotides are TGTGCCAGCAGCTCACAGGGGGCTAAGTCGAGCTACACCTTC.

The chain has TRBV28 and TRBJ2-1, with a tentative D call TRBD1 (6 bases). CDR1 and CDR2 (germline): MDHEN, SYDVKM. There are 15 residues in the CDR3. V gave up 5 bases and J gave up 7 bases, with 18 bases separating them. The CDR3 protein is CASSASFQGRNEQFF. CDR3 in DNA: TGTGCCAGCAGTGCATCATTTCAGGGGAGAAATGAGCAGTTCTTC.

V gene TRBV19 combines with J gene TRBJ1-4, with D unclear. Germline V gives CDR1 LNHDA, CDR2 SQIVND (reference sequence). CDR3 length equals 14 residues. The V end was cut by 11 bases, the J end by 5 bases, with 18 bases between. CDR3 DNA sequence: TGTGCCGCGGGTCGACAATCATTAAATGAAAAACTGTTTTTT. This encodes CAAGRQSLNEKLFF.

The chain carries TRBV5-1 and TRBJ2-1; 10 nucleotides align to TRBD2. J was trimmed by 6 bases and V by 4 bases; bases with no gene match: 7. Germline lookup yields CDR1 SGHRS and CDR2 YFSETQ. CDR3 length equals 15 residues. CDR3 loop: CASSGASGGPNEQFF. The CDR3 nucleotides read TGCGCCAGCAGCGGAGCTAGCGGGGGTCCCAATGAGCAGTTCTTC.

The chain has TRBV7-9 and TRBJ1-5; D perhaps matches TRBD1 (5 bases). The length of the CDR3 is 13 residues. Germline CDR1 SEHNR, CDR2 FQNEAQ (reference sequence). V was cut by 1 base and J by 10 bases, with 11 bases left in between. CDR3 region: CASSLGRQIPQHF. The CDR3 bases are TGTGCCAGCAGCTTAGGTCGACAGATTCCCCAGCATTTT.